These 14 T cell receptor beta chains came from one sample sequenced in a study of CD8 T cells in ankylosing spondylitis. TCRdb reprocessed the 5' RACE reads with MiXCR, giving one entry per CDR3 protein. In the table there are 300,000 to 350,000 distinct CDR3 sequences, about 15% of which are singletons. Sequencing was done on a sample of blood, either unsorted or a sorted T cell fraction (not recorded which). These TCRs come from a male donor with ankylosing spondylitis or in good health (not recorded which).

This clonotype was seen a handful of times. The chain recombines TRBV20-1 with TRBJ2-7; 12 bases map to TRBD2. Germline V gives CDR1 DFQATT, CDR2 SNEGSKA (reference sequence). The CDR3 extends over 14 amino acids. Germline trimming cut 6 bases from V and 0 bases from J; bases unmatched to any gene: 3. In DNA, the CDR3 is TGCAGTGCCCGACTAGCGGGGGCCTCCTACGAGCAGTACTTC. This translates into CSARLAGASYEQYF.

This clonotype was counted between two and nine times. The CDR3 DNA is TGTGCCAGCAGCTTATCTCCGAGGTCCTATAATTCACCCCTCCACTTT. Protein product: CASSLSPRSYNSPLHF. This chain connects TRBV11-2 to TRBJ1-6; D gene unclear. This CDR3 spans 16 amino acids. Germline CDR1 reads SGHAT; CDR2 reads FQNNGV. V lost 2 bases and J 1 base, leaving 9 bases between the germline ends.

This sequence joins TRBV6-1 and TRBJ1-1, with TRBD1 identical over 8 bases. CDR3 size: 14 residues. Losses at the gene ends were 7 bases for V and 5 bases for J; bases not matched to a gene: 9. CDR1 and CDR2 (germline): MNHNS, SASEGT. The CDR3 nucleotides read TGTGCCAGCAAATCAGGGGGCGTCTTGACTGAAGCTTTCTTT. Protein sequence: CASKSGGVLTEAFF.

The chain has TRBV5-4 and TRBJ2-1; 7 bases map to TRBD1. The CDR3 loop spans 19 amino acids. With 2 bases clipped from V and 2 bases from J, the junction kept 16 bases outside the gene matches. Germline V gene lookup returns CDR1 SGHNT and CDR2 YYREEE (reference sequence). CDR3 nucleotides: TGTGCCAGCAGCTTCCCGGGACAGAGCTATATACAGACCTACAATGAGCAGTTCTTC. This translates into CASSFPGQSYIQTYNEQFF.

For the CDR3, the DNA is TGCGCCAGCAGCCAAGATCGTGGAACGGGGGCTTCCTACGAGCAGTACTTC. This codes for CASSQDRGTGASYEQYF. The V gene is TRBV4-1, the J gene TRBJ2-7; possibly TRBD1 or TRBD2 for D (6 bases each). The ends were cut back, 0 bases at V and 1 base at J, with 16 bases in the middle. The CDR3 contains 17 residues. In germline, CDR1 is MGHRA, CDR2 YSYEKL.

The V gene is TRBV20-1, the J gene TRBJ2-3; 8 nucleotides align to TRBD2. The CDR3 loop spans 16 amino acids. With 7 bases clipped from V and 0 bases from J, the junction kept 12 bases outside the gene matches. Germline assignment: CDR1 DFQATT and CDR2 SNEGSKA (reference sequence). CDR3 sequence reads: CSVRGASGWSTDTQYF. CDR3 in DNA: TGCAGTGTACGGGGGGCTAGCGGGTGGAGCACAGATACGCAGTATTTT.

The chain is built from TRBV7-9 and TRBJ1-1, with D unresolved. Germline CDR1 SEHNR, CDR2 FQNEAQ (reference sequence). There are 14 residues in the CDR3. Between the trimmed V and J ends, which lost 2 bases and 7 bases, there was a span of 14 bases. The CDR3 here is CASSLPGKKNEAFF. CDR3 bases: TGTGCCAGCAGCTTACCGGGCAAGAAAAATGAAGCTTTCTTT.

CDR3 sequence (DNA): TGTGCCAGCAGCTTAGAATCACCGTGTCACTGGGGGCCCCAGCATTTT. Protein product: CASSLESPCHWGPQHF. This chain joins TRBV7-8 and TRBJ1-5; D remains ambiguous. The CDR3 has 16 amino acids. Deletions cut 1 base from V and 9 bases from J, with 19 bases between. Per the germline V gene, CDR1 is SGHVS and CDR2 is FQNEAQ.

The V call is TRBV7-2, the J call TRBJ2-2; 7 bases are shared with TRBD2. From germline, CDR1 is SGHTA and CDR2 FQGNSA. The junction had 7 bases not matched to a gene; V was cut back by 3 bases and J by 6 bases. CDR3 length: 15 residues. The CDR3: CASSLEAGSAGELFF. CDR3 nucleotide sequence: TGTGCCAGCAGCTTGGAAGCGGGATCGGCCGGGGAGCTGTTTTTT.

There are a few counts of this clonotype. This chain connects TRBV6-1 to TRBJ1-1; no definite D call. Per germline, CDR1 MNHNS and CDR2 SASEGT. This CDR3 region has 10 residues. V was shortened by 8 bases and J by 5 bases, with 6 bases between the two germline ends. The CDR3 reads CASGRTEAFF. CDR3 nucleotide sequence: TGTGCCAGCGGGAGGACTGAAGCTTTCTTT.

J is TRBJ1-1 and V is TRBV5-1, with a possible D match to TRBD1 (6 bases). Looked up from germline, CDR1 is SGHRS and CDR2 is YFSETQ. There are 15 residues in the CDR3. V was shortened by 3 bases and J by 5 bases, with 17 bases between the two germline ends. CDR3 nucleotides: TGCGCCAGCAGCTGGAGGGGGTCTGGGGAGACTGAAGCTTTCTTT. Translating gives CASSWRGSGETEAFF.

CDR3 protein: CASSLSFSLGEQYF. In DNA, the CDR3 is TGCGCCAGCAGCTTGTCTTTCTCACTGGGAGAGCAGTACTTC. The chain has TRBV5-1 and TRBJ2-7; D unresolved. This CDR3 region has 14 residues. V was trimmed by 1 base and J by 7 bases, leaving 15 bases between them. Germline V gene lookup returns CDR1 SGHRS and CDR2 YFSETQ.

The chain joins TRBV12-3 or TRBV12-4 to TRBJ2-2; tentatively, D is TRBD1 or TRBD2 (5 bases each). The CDR3 consists of 16 residues. Trimming left V 6 bases short and J 1 base short, with 15 bases between. The DNA for the CDR3 is TGTGCCAGCAGCCGATCAGGGACGGTGAACACCGGGGAGCTGTTTTTT. Protein product: CASSRSGTVNTGELFF.

The rearrangement links TRBV27 to TRBJ1-2; no clear D. Germline CDR1 MNHEY, CDR2 SMNVEV (reference sequence). The CDR3 contains 13 residues. Trimming shortened V by 3 bases and J by 7 bases, and 12 bases separated the two germline ends. CDR3 in amino acids: CASSFSKISGYTF. CDR3 sequence (DNA): TGTGCCAGCAGTTTCTCGAAAATCTCTGGCTACACCTTC.